This T cell receptor beta chain was captured in a study of cytomegalovirus exposure and HLA in healthy donors. Study-wide context: Earlier work reported approximately 110 million unique TCR beta sequences from 150 million to 200 million T cells.

The trim removed 1 base at V and 6 bases at J, leaving 4 bases unmatched. The germline gives CDR1 SGHAT, CDR2 FQNNGV. The CDR3 runs 14 residues. Regarding the study as a whole: As immune exposure information, only CMV serostatus was available. Earlier findings revealed that most TCR beta V segments proved productive either about 87% or about 30% of the time.

Notes on this clone: Antigen: not known.

The PCR used 60 Vbeta and 13 Jbeta primers. TCRdb's copy holds only in-frame clones and misses some; the assay was immunoSEQ multiplex PCR. The sample holds some 160,000 clones, roughly three quarters seen once. The chain joins TRBV11-2 to TRBJ2-3; 7 bases are shared with TRBD2. Source material: PBMCs. The source is a man aged 60 to 69 in good health and CMV-seronegative. CDR3 coding DNA: TGTGCCAGCAGCTTAGCGGTCGGGAGGGATACGCAGTATTTT. Residues: CASSLAVGRDTQYF.